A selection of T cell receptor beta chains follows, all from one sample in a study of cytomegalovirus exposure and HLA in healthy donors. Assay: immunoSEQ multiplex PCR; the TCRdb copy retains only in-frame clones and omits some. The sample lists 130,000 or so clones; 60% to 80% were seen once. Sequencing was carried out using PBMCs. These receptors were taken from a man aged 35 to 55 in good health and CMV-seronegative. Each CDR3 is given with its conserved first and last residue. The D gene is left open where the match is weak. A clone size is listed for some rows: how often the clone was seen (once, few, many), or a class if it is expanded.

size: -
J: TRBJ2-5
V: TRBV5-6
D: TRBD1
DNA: TGTGCCAGCAGCCCCCGGACAGGGGACTACCAAGAGACCCAGTACTTC
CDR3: CASSPRTGDYQETQYF

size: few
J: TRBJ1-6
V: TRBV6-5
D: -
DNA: TGTGCCAGCAGTTACTCGAGGGGGTCTAATTCACCCCTCCACTTT
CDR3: CASSYSRGSNSPLHF

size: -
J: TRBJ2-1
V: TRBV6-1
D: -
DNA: TGTGCCAGCAGTGAATTGCGGGGGCGCAAAAACAATGAGCAGTTCTTC
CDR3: CASSELRGRKNNEQFF

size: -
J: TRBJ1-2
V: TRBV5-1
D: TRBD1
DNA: TGCGCCAGCAGCTTGGAGACAGGGAACTATGGCTACACCTTC
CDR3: CASSLETGNYGYTF

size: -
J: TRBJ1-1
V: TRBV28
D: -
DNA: TGTGCCAGCATTAGTACCCGGGGCACTGAAGCTTTCTTT
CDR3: CASISTRGTEAFF

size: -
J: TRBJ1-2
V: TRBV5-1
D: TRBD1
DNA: TGCGCCAGCAGCCCTACAGGGGGCGAGAGTTATGGCTACACCTTC
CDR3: CASSPTGGESYGYTF

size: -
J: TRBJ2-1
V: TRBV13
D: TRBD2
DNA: TGTGCCAGCAGCTTACTACCTGGGGCTAGCGGGAGCGATTTGGATGAGCAGTTCTTC
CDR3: CASSLLPGASGSDLDEQFF

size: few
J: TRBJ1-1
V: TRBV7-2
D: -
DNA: TGTGCCAGCAGCTTAGATATGAACACTGAAGCTTTCTTT
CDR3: CASSLDMNTEAFF

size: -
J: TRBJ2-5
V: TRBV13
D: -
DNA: TGTGCCAGCAGCCCCAGACTAGAAAAACCCGAGACCCAGTACTTC
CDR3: CASSPRLEKPETQYF

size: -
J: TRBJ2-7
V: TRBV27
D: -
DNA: TGTGCCAGCAGAGTGGGCCGGGAGCAGTACTTC
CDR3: CASRVGREQYF

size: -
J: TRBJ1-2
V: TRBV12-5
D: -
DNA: TGTGCTAGTGCCCTAACAGGGAACTATGGCTACACCTTC
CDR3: CASALTGNYGYTF

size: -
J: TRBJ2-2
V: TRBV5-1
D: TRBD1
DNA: TGCGCCAGCAGCTCGGACAGGGGTGGCGGGGAGCTGTTTTTT
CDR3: CASSSDRGGGELFF

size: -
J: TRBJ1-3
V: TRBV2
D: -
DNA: TGTGCCAGCAGTGATCGGGGAAACACCATATATTTT
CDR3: CASSDRGNTIYF

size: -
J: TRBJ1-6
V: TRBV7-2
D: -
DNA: TGTGCCAGCAGCCCCCCAGCAAGACGGGCCCTCCACTTT
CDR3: CASSPPARRALHF

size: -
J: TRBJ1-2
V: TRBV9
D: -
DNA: TGTGCCAGCAGCGTAGGACAGTTTCCGAACTATGGCTACACCTTC
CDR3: CASSVGQFPNYGYTF

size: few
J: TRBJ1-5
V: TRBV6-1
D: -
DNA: TGTGCCAGCAGTGGGAGGGACGGGTTTAATCAGCCCCAGCATTTT
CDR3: CASSGRDGFNQPQHF

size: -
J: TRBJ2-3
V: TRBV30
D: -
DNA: TGTGCCTGGAATCGGGGCACAGATACGCAGTATTTT
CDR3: CAWNRGTDTQYF

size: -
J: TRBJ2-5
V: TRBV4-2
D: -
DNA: TGTGCCAGCAGCCAAGGAGCTCTCAACCTCCAAGAGACCCAGTACTTC
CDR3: CASSQGALNLQETQYF

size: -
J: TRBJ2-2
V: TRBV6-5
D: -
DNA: TGTGCCAGCAGTTCCCCCTACAGGAAAAACACCGGGGAGCTGTTTTTT
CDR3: CASSSPYRKNTGELFF

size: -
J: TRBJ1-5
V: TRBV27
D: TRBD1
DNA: TGTGCCAGCAGTTTTTTCGACAGGGGTCAGCCCCAGCATTTT
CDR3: CASSFFDRGQPQHF

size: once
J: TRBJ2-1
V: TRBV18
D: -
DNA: TGTGCCAGCTCACCAGAACGACAGGTTCCGAATGAGCAGTTCTTC
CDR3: CASSPERQVPNEQFF

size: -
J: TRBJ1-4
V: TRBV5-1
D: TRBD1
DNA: TGCGCCAGCAGCTTGTTGACAGGGGCTAATGAAAAACTGTTTTTT
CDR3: CASSLLTGANEKLFF

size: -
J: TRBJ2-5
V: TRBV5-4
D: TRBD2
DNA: TGTGCCAGCAGCTTGCGGCGGGGGGCCGTGGAGACCCAGTACTTC
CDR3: CASSLRRGAVETQYF

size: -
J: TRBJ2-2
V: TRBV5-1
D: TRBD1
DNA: TGCGCCAGCAGCTTGGGAGGGGGCGAAGGGACCGGGGAGCTGTTTTTT
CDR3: CASSLGGGEGTGELFF

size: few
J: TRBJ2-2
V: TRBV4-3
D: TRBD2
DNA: TGCGCCAGCAGCCAAGGGGCTAGCGGGGGCCCTATAGATACCGGGGAGCTGTTTTTT
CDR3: CASSQGASGGPIDTGELFF

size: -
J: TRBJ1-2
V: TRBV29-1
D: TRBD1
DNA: TGCAGCGCCACCCCGGTCGAACAGGGGGCGGACTATGGCTACACCTTC
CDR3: CSATPVEQGADYGYTF

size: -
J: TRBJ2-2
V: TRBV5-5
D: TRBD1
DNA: TGTGCCAGCAGCTTGACAGGGGACGGTACCACCGGGGAGCTGTTTTTT
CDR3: CASSLTGDGTTGELFF

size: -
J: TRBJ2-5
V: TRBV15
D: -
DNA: TGTGCCACCAGCAGAGATCGGCCAGGGTACGAGACCCAGTACTTC
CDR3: CATSRDRPGYETQYF

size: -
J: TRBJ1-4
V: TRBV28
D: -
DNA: TGTGCCAGCAGTTCCCGTTACATCCTGGAGTCGGAAAAACTGTTTTTT
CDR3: CASSSRYILESEKLFF

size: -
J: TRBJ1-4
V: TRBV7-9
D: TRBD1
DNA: TGTGCCAGCAGCACCGGACAGGGAGAAAAACTGTTTTTT
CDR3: CASSTGQGEKLFF

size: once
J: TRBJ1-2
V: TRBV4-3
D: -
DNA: TGCGCCAGCAGCCAAGATTCGGGAAAGTATGGCTACACCTTC
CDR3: CASSQDSGKYGYTF